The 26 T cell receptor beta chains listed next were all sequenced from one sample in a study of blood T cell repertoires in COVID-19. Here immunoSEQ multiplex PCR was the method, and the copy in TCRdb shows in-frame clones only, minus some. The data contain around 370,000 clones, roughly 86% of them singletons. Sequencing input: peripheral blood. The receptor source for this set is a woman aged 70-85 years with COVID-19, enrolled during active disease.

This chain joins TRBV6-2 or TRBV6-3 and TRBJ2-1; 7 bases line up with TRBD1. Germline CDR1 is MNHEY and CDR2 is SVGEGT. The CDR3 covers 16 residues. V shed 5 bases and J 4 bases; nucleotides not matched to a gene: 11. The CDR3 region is CASSPPPTGHYNEQFF. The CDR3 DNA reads TGTGCCAGCAGTCCACCTCCGACAGGGCATTACAATGAGCAGTTCTTC.

As DNA, the CDR3 is TGTGCCAGCAGCTCGAGTTGGTCGGGGAACACTGAAGCTTTCTTT. Translation: CASSSSWSGNTEAFF. The chain links TRBV7-8 to TRBJ1-1, with no clear D. Germline lookup yields CDR1 SGHVS and CDR2 FQNEAQ. The V end lost 4 bases, the J end lost 1 base, and 13 bases lay between the germline ends. The CDR3 is made up of 15 amino acids. Using reference TRBV7-8 and TRBJ1-1 for the parts outside the CDR3, the full variable domain is GAGVSQSPRYKVAKRGQDVALRCDPISGHVSLFWYQQALGQGPEFLTYFQNEAQLDKSGLPSDRFFAERPEGSVSTLKIQRTQQEDSAVYLCASSSSWSGNTEAFFGQGTRLTVV.

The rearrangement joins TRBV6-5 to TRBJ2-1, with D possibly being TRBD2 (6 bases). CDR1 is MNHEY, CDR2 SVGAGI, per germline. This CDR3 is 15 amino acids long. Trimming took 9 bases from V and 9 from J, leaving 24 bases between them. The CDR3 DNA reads TGTGCCAGTTCACCCTGGAGGGGCGGTCAAGGTGAGCAGTTCTTC. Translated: CASSPWRGGQGEQFF.

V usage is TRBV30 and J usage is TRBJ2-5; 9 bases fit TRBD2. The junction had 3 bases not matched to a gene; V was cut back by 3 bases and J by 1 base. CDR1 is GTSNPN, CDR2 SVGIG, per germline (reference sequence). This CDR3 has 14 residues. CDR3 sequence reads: CAWRISGGQETQYF. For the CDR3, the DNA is TGTGCCTGGAGGATTAGCGGGGGCCAAGAGACCCAGTACTTC.

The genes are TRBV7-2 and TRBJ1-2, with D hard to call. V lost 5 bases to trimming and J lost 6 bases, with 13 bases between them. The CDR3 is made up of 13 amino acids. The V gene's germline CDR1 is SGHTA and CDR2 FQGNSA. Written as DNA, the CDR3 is TGTGCCAGCAGCCCCCCTGGGGAGAATGGCTACACCTTC. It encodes CASSPPGENGYTF.

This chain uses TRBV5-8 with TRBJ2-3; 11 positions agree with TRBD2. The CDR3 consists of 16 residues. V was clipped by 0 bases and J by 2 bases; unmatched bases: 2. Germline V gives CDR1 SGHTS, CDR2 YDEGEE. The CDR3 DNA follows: TGTGCCAGCAGCTTGGCTAGCGGGGGGCACACAGATACGCAGTATTTT. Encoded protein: CASSLASGGHTDTQYF.

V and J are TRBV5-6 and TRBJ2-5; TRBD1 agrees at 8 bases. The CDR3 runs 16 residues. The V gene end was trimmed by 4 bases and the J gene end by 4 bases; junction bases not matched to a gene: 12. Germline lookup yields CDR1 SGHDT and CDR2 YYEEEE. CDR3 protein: CASSLSGTGLGETQYF. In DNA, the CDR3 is TGTGCCAGCAGCCTGTCCGGGACAGGCCTCGGAGAGACCCAGTACTTC.

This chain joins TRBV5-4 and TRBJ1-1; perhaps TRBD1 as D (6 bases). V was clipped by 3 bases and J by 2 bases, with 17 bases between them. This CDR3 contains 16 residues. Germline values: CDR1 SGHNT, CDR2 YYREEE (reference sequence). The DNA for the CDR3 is TGTGCCAGCAGCTCAGCCAGCAGGGGCCCCAACACTGAAGCTTTCTTT. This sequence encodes CASSSASRGPNTEAFF. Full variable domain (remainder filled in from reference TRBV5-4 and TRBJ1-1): ETGVTQSPTHLIKTRGQQVTLRCSSQSGHNTVSWYQQALGQGPQFIFQYYREEENGRGNFPPRFSGLQFPNYSSELNVNALELDDSALYLCASSSASRGPNTEAFFGQGTRLTVV.

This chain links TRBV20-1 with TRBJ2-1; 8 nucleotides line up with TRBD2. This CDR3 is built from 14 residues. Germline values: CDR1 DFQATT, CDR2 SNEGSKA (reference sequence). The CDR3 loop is CSASAGGSYNEQFF. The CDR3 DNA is TGCAGCGCAAGTGCGGGGGGCTCCTACAATGAGCAGTTCTTC.

The CDR3 bases are TGTGCCAGCAGACTGACTAGCGGGGGTCCGAACACCGGGGAGCTGTTTTTT. Translation gives CASRLTSGGPNTGELFF. The chain couples TRBV5-4 to TRBJ2-2; 12 positions agree with TRBD2. Trimming took 5 bases from V and 0 from J; bases not matched to a gene: 5. Germline assignment: CDR1 SGHNT and CDR2 YYREEE (reference sequence). This CDR3 spans 17 amino acids.

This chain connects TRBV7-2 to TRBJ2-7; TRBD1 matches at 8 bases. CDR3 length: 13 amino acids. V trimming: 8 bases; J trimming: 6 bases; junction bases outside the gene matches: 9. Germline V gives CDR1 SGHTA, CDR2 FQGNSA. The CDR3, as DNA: TGTGCCAGCCTCCGGGACAGGTCCCTCGAGCAGTACTTC. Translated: CASLRDRSLEQYF.

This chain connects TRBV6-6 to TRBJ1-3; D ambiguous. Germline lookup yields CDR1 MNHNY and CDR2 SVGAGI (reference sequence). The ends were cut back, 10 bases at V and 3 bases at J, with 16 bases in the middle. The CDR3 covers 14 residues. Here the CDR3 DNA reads TGTGCCACCGACTGGGGAGGAAGTGGAAACACCATATATTTT. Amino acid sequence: CATDWGGSGNTIYF.

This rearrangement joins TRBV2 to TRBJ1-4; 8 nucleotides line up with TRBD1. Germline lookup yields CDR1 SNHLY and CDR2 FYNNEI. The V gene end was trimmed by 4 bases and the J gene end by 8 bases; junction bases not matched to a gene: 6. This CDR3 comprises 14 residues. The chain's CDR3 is CASSATGGREKLFF. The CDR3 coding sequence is TGTGCCAGCAGTGCAACAGGGGGTCGCGAAAAACTGTTTTTT.

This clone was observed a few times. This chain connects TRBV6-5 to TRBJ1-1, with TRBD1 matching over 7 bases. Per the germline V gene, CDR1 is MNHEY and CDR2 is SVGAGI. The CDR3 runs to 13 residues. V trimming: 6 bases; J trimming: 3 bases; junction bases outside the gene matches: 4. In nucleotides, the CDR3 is TGTGCCAGCAGCGGACAGGAATACACTGAAGCTTTCTTT. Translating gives CASSGQEYTEAFF.

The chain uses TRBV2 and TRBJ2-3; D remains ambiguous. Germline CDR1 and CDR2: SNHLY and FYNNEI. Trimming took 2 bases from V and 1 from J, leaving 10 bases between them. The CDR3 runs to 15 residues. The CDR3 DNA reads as TGTGCCAGCAGTGAACTAATTGCCCGCACAGATACGCAGTATTTT. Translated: CASSELIARTDTQYF.

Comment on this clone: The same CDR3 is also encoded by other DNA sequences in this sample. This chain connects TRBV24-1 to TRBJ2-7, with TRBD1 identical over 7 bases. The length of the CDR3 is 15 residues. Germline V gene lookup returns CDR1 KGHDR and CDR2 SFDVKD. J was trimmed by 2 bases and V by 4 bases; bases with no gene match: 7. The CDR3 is CATSDPRDSPYEQYF. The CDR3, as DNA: TGTGCCACCAGTGACCCCAGGGACAGTCCCTACGAGCAGTACTTC.

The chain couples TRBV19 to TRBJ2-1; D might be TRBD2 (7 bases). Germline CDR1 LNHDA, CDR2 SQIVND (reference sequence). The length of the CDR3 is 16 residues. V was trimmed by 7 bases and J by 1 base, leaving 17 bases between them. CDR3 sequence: CASTPRGGQSYNEQFF. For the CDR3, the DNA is TGTGCCAGTACTCCAAGGGGGGGGCAGTCCTACAATGAGCAGTTCTTC. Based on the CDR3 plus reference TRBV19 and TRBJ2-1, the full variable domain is DGGITQSPKYLFRKEGQNVTLSCEQNLNHDAMYWYRQDPGQGLRLIYYSQIVNDFQKGDIAEGYSVSREKKESFPLTVTSAQKNPTAFYLCASTPRGGQSYNEQFFGPGTRLTVL.

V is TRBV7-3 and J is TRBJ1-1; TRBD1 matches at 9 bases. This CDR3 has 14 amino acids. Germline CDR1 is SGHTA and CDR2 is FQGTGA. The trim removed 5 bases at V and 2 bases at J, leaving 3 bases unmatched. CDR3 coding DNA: TGTGCCAGCAGCCAACAGGGGGCAAACACTGAAGCTTTCTTT. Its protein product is CASSQQGANTEAFF.

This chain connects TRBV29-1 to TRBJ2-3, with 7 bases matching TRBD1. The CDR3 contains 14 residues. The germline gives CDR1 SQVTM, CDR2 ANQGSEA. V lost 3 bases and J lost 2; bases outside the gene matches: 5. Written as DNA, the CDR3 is TGCAGCGTTGACGGGACAGCGATCACAGATACGCAGTATTTT. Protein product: CSVDGTAITDTQYF.

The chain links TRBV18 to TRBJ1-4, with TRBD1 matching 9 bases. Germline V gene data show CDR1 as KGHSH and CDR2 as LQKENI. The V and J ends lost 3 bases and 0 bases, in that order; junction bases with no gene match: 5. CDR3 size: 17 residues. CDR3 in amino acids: CASSPTGTGTTNEKLFF. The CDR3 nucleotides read TGTGCCAGCTCACCGACAGGGACAGGGACAACTAATGAAAAACTGTTTTTT.

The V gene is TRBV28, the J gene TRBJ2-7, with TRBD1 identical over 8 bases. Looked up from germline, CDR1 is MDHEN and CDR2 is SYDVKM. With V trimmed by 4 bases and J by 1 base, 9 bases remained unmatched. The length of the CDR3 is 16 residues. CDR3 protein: CASSSPPGQASYEQYF. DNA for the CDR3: TGTGCCAGCAGTTCCCCACCGGGACAGGCATCCTACGAGCAGTACTTC.

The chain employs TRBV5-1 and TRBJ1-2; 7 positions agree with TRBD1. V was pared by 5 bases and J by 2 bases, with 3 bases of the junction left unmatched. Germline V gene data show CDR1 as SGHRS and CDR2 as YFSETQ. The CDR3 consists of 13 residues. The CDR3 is CASRPDRNYGYTF. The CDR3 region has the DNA TGCGCCAGCAGACCGGACAGGAACTATGGCTACACCTTC.

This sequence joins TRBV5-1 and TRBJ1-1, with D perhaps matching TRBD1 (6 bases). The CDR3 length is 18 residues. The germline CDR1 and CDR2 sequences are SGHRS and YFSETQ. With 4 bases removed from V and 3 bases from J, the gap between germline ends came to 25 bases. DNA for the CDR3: TGCGCCAGCAGCGGATTGGGGGGGCTTTCCGAAAGTTACACTGAAGCTTTCTTT. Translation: CASSGLGGLSESYTEAFF. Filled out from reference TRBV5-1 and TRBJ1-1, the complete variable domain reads KAGVTQTPRYLIKTRGQQVTLSCSPISGHRSVSWYQQTPGQGLQFLFEYFSETQRNKGNFPGRFSGRQFSNSRSEMNVSTLELGDSALYLCASSGLGGLSESYTEAFFGQGTRLTVV.

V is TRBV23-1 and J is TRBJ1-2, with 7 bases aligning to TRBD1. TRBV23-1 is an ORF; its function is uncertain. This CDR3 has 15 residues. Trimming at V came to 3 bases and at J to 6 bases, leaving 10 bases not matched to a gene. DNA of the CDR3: TGCGCCAGCAGTCAGCCCGGGGACAGCGTTCATGGCTACACCTTC. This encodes CASSQPGDSVHGYTF.

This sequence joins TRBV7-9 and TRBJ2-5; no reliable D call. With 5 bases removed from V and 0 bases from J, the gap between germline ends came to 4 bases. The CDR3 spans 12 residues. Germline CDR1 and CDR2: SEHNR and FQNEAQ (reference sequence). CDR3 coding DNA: TGTGCCAGCAGCCTTAACCAAGAGACCCAGTACTTC. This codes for CASSLNQETQYF.

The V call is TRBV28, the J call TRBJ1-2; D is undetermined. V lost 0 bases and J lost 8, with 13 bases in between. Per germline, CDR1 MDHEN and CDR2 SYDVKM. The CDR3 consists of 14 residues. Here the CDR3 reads CASSLWAGSGGYTF. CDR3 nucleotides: TGTGCCAGCAGTTTATGGGCCGGCAGCGGCGGCTACACCTTC.